A selection of T cell receptor beta chains follows, all from one sample in a study of T cells expressing NK-cell markers. One entry per CDR3 protein, without DNA, is what TCRdb gives after re-calling the 5' RACE reads. This table lists 200,000 to 300,000 distinct CDR3 sequences. The material sequenced was blood T cells: a sorted CD56 or NKG2C T cell subset, CD4+ or CD8+ T cells, or bulk PBMC T cells (not recorded which). These receptors all come from a man aged 18-30 years in good health. CDR3s include the opening cysteine and the closing phenylalanine or tryptophan.

V	J	CDR3
TRBV7-9	TRBJ1-2	CASSSSRPANYGYTF
TRBV11-3	TRBJ2-3	CASSRGTGSTDTQYF
TRBV7-2	TRBJ2-7	CASSLRQGSSPSYEQYF
TRBV20-1	TRBJ2-1	CSAIRGTSSYNEQFF
TRBV2	TRBJ2-7	CASSESHPAGEQYF
TRBV29-1	TRBJ2-7	CSVEGTQGLQDEQYF
TRBV7-3	TRBJ2-2	CASSSTGFGGELFF
TRBV5-1	TRBJ1-1	CASSIDLNTEAFF
TRBV4-1	TRBJ2-5	CASSLLGKLGETQYF
TRBV6-5	TRBJ2-2	CASSYSSTPRNTGELFF
TRBV5-1	TRBJ2-1	CASSLAAGVEQFF
TRBV5-4	TRBJ1-6	CASSRTGENNSPLHF
TRBV28	TRBJ2-7	CASSGVGLAGYEQYF